What follows are 12 T cell receptor beta chains derived from one specimen sequenced in a study of T cells after somatic rescue of genetic block. This table comes from immunoSEQ multiplex PCR, and its TCRdb copy is limited to in-frame clones, with some not included. The table records approximately 70,000 clones, roughly 88% of them present only once. The sequenced sample was peripheral blood mononuclear cells (PBMCs). Receptors originate from a man aged 30 to 45.

The chain is built from TRBV5-6 and TRBJ2-7; TRBD1 aligns across 10 bases. The CDR3 is 14 residues long. Germline V gene data show CDR1 as SGHDT and CDR2 as YYEEEE. V shed 3 bases, J shed 6 bases, and the junction held 6 bases outside the gene matches. CDR3 amino acids: CASSWTTGGLEQYF. The CDR3 DNA is TGTGCCAGCAGCTGGACGACAGGGGGCCTCGAGCAGTACTTC.

The V call is TRBV6-5, the J call TRBJ2-7, with TRBD2 as a possible D gene (6 bases). The V end lost 4 bases, the J end lost 2 bases, and 12 bases lay between the germline ends. Germline CDR1 reads MNHEY; CDR2 reads SVGAGI. This CDR3 spans 14 amino acids. This CDR3 reads CASSLLGGTYEQYF. The CDR3 DNA reads TGTGCCAGCAGTTTACTAGGAGGGACCTACGAGCAGTACTTC.

The chain combines TRBV7-2 with TRBJ2-5; 9 bases fit TRBD2. CDR3 size: 15 residues. J gave up 5 bases and V 0 bases, and 4 bases lay outside the gene matches. The germline gives CDR1 SGHTA, CDR2 FQGNSA. For the CDR3, the DNA is TGTGCCAGCAGCTTAGCTCGCGGGAGGGACGAGACCCAGTACTTC. Translated: CASSLARGRDETQYF.

This clone was seen once. This chain joins TRBV4-2 and TRBJ2-3; the D is unclear. V dropped 3 bases and J dropped 5 bases, with 18 bases sitting between them. CDR3 length: 16 residues. CDR1 and CDR2 from the germline V gene are LGHNA and YNFKEQ. The CDR3 loop reads CASSQGMTAGGDTQYF. The CDR3 coding sequence is TGTGCCAGCAGCCAGGGGATGACTGCCGGCGGAGATACGCAGTATTTT.

CDR3 DNA: TGCGCCAGCAGTGAGCCGAGGGGGAGAGCCAAAAACATTCAGTACTTC. Residues: CASSEPRGRAKNIQYF. The gene calls are TRBV10-1 and TRBJ2-4; D possibly corresponds to TRBD1 (6 bases). Germline assignment: CDR1 WNHNN and CDR2 SYGVQD (reference sequence). Between the trimmed V and J ends, which lost 2 bases and 0 bases, there was a span of 11 bases. This CDR3 is built from 16 residues.

The genes are TRBV10-1 and TRBJ2-1; TRBD2 matches at 10 bases. This CDR3 spans 16 amino acids. Germline CDR1 WNHNN, CDR2 SYGVQD (reference sequence). V shed 6 bases and J 10 bases; nucleotides not matched to a gene: 15. The DNA of the CDR3 is TGCGCCAGCAGCCCCCCAGGGGTAGCGGGGGGTCAGGAGCAGTTCTTC. It encodes CASSPPGVAGGQEQFF.

The rearrangement uses TRBV6-1 and TRBJ2-1, with TRBD2 matching 7 bases. V gave up 3 bases and J gave up 9 bases; unmatched junction bases: 8. CDR3 size: 14 residues. Germline V gene data show CDR1 as MNHNS and CDR2 as SASEGT. In DNA form, the CDR3 reads TGTGCCAGCAGTGATTATCGGGGGGAGGGTGAGCAGTTCTTC. Translated, it gives CASSDYRGEGEQFF.

The chain combines TRBV19 with TRBJ2-1; 7 nucleotides align to TRBD1. Germline loops: CDR1 LNHDA, CDR2 SQIVND (reference sequence). The CDR3 is 16 residues long. The V gene end was trimmed by 7 bases and the J gene end by 10 bases; junction bases not matched to a gene: 19. Here the CDR3 reads CASTLLQGDGPPEQFF. The DNA of the CDR3 is TGTGCCAGTACCCTCCTGCAGGGGGATGGGCCCCCCGAGCAGTTCTTC.

The chain has TRBV5-6 and TRBJ2-7; 9 bases match TRBD2. CDR1 SGHDT and CDR2 YYEEEE come from the germline V gene. The CDR3 loop spans 14 amino acids. V lost 1 base and J lost 3; bases outside the gene matches: 2. The CDR3 reads CASSLLAGSYEQYF. The CDR3 coding sequence is TGTGCCAGCAGCTTGCTAGCGGGAAGCTACGAGCAGTACTTC. The variable domain in full, with the rest retrieved from reference TRBV5-6 and TRBJ2-7, is DAGVTQSPTHLIKTRGQQVTLRCSPKSGHDTVSWYQQALGQGPQFIFQYYEEEERQRGNFPDRFSGHQFPNYSSELNVNALLLGDSALYLCASSLLAGSYEQYFGPGTRLTVT.

The V call is TRBV30, the J call TRBJ2-5, with 7 nucleotides matching TRBD2. The CDR3 has 15 amino acids. The V gene end was trimmed by 2 bases and the J gene end by 0 bases; junction bases not matched to a gene: 6. The germline gives CDR1 GTSNPN, CDR2 SVGIG (reference sequence). The CDR3 nucleotides are TGTGCCTGGAGTCTAAAGCGGGGCGACCAAGAGACCCAGTACTTC. Translation: CAWSLKRGDQETQYF.

This clone was observed a single time. The chain is built from TRBV9 and TRBJ1-4; a weak D match, TRBD1 (6 bases). CDR1 and CDR2 (germline): SGDLS, YYNGEE. The CDR3 contains 15 residues. With 4 bases removed from V and 0 bases from J, the gap between germline ends came to 10 bases. CDR3 sequence reads: CASSPRQATNEKLFF. DNA of the CDR3: TGTGCCAGCAGCCCCCGACAGGCAACTAATGAAAAACTGTTTTTT. Complete variable domain (other parts from reference TRBV9 and TRBJ1-4): DSGVTQTPKHLITATGQRVTLRCSPRSGDLSVYWYQQSLDQGLQFLIQYYNGEERAKGNILERFSAQQFPDLHSELNLSSLELGDSALYFCASSPRQATNEKLFFGSGTQLSVL.

J is TRBJ2-3 and V is TRBV7-2; no clear D. Germline CDR1 and CDR2: SGHTA and FQGNSA. V was cut by 1 base and J by 5 bases, with 7 bases left in between. This CDR3 has 13 residues. DNA for the CDR3: TGTGCCAGCAGCTTAGTGGTGGGAGATACGCAGTATTTT. Its translation: CASSLVVGDTQYF. Drawing the rest from reference TRBV7-2 and TRBJ2-3, the complete variable domain is GAGVSQSPSNKVTEKGKDVELRCDPISGHTALYWYRQSLGQGLEFLIYFQGNSAPDKSGLPSDRFSAERTGGSVSTLTIQRTQQEDSAVYLCASSLVVGDTQYFGPGTRLTVL.